The 10 T cell receptor beta chains listed next were all sequenced from one sample in a study of blood T cell repertoires in COVID-19. Profiled with immunoSEQ multiplex PCR; TCRdb holds only in-frame clones, not every one. The repertoire includes about 27,000 clones, 88% of them detected once, and 6% to 8.5% sits in the top ten. Sequencing used peripheral blood. The receptors here all came from a woman between 45 and 65 years old with active COVID-19.

This clone showed up just once. V is TRBV6-6 and J is TRBJ2-5; 7 bases line up with TRBD1. J lost 2 bases, V lost 5 bases, and 8 bases had no gene match. Germline V gene data show CDR1 as MNHNY and CDR2 as SVGAGI (reference sequence). The CDR3 extends over 15 amino acids. The chain's CDR3 is CASSKTGTVQETQYF. Here the CDR3 DNA reads TGTGCCAGCAGTAAGACCGGGACAGTACAAGAGACCCAGTACTTC.

Worth noting for this clone: This sample also contains other DNA sequences that code for the same CDR3. The chain employs TRBV2 and TRBJ2-5; perhaps TRBD2 as D (6 bases). The germline V gene has CDR1 SNHLY and CDR2 FYNNEI. The CDR3 runs 15 residues. The ends were cut back, 4 bases at V and 1 base at J, with 13 bases in the middle. CDR3: CASSATGGFQETQYF. Written as DNA, the CDR3 is TGTGCCAGCAGTGCGACCGGGGGATTCCAAGAGACCCAGTACTTC.

This clone was seen more than once but under ten times. The chain links TRBV11-2 to TRBJ2-7; TRBD2 might be the D (6 bases). The CDR3 spans 16 residues. V was trimmed by 5 bases and J by 1 base, leaving 18 bases between them. Germline lookup yields CDR1 SGHAT and CDR2 FQNNGV. Here the CDR3 reads CASSPQSWAGSYEQYF. CDR3 in DNA: TGTGCCAGCAGCCCCCAGTCCTGGGCGGGATCCTACGAGCAGTACTTC.

The chain uses TRBV9 and TRBJ2-3; 7 nucleotides agree with TRBD1. This CDR3 is built from 15 residues. CDR1 SGDLS and CDR2 YYNGEE come from the germline V gene. The V gene end was trimmed by 0 bases and the J gene end by 5 bases; junction bases not matched to a gene: 6. This chain's CDR3 is CASSVEGGGRDTQYF. The DNA for the CDR3 is TGTGCCAGCAGCGTAGAAGGGGGCGGAAGAGATACGCAGTATTTT.

This clone was counted a single time. The V call is TRBV2, the J call TRBJ2-5; D is perhaps TRBD1 (6 bases). Trimming left V 6 bases short and J 4 bases short, with 12 bases between. Per the germline V gene, CDR1 is SNHLY and CDR2 is FYNNEI. The CDR3 consists of 13 residues. Here the CDR3 reads CASSLVRGETQYF. CDR3 DNA sequence: TGTGCCAGCAGCCTAGTCAGGGGAGAGACCCAGTACTTC.

The chain uses TRBV2 and TRBJ1-6; the match to TRBD1 covers 7 bases. The CDR3 totals 16 residues. The J segment lost 7 bases and the V segment lost 2 bases, leaving 8 bases of the junction unmatched. Per germline, CDR1 SNHLY and CDR2 FYNNEI. The CDR3: CASSEPPGQLNSPLHF. CDR3 nucleotides: TGTGCCAGCAGTGAACCTCCGGGACAGCTAAATTCACCCCTCCACTTT.

V is TRBV2 and J is TRBJ1-3; 8 nucleotides line up with TRBD1. The CDR3 has 15 residues. Trimming removed 6 bases from V and 7 bases from J; junction bases left unmatched: 11. CDR1 is SNHLY and CDR2 is FYNNEI in the germline V gene. In nucleotides, the CDR3 is TGTGCCAGCAGACACTGGACAGGGAAGGGGAACACCATATATTTT. This gives the protein CASRHWTGKGNTIYF.

This chain uses TRBV19 with TRBJ1-1, with unresolved D. CDR1 is LNHDA, CDR2 SQIVND, per germline (reference sequence). The CDR3 loop spans 13 amino acids. With 3 bases removed from V and 2 bases from J, the gap between germline ends came to 7 bases. The CDR3 DNA is TGTGCCAGTAGTATGGCTGTAAACACTGAAGCTTTCTTT. Translated, it gives CASSMAVNTEAFF.

The chain carries TRBV5-4 and TRBJ2-2; 7 nucleotides line up with TRBD1. Looked up from germline, CDR1 is SGHNT and CDR2 is YYREEE (reference sequence). V lost 0 bases to trimming and J lost 1 base; unmatched junction nucleotides: 6. CDR3 length equals 17 residues. CDR3 protein: CASSLGTGWGNTGELFF. Here the CDR3 DNA reads TGTGCCAGCAGCTTGGGGACAGGTTGGGGGAACACCGGGGAGCTGTTTTTT.

The CDR3 here is CASSLNTINSYTF. The CDR3 nucleotides are TGTGCCAGCAGTTTAAACACCATCAATTCCTACACCTTC. The gene calls are TRBV12-3 or TRBV12-4 and TRBJ1-2; D unresolved. V dropped 2 bases and J dropped 10 bases, with 14 bases sitting between them. The CDR3 length is 13 residues.